This is a list of T cell receptor beta chains from one sample in a study of vaccination effects on CD4 cells after COVID-19. Measured with immunoSEQ multiplex PCR; TCRdb has only the in-frame clones, and not every one. Of tens of thousands of clones in the sample, about 70% are singletons; the top ten hold 12%. These receptors have no known antigen. The material was CD4+ T cells from PBMCs cultured without peptide, obtained before COVID-19 vaccination. The source is a human donor who had a prior SARS-CoV-2 infection. Each CDR3 is given with its conserved first and last residue. The order of the fields is J gene, clone size, CDR3 length, V gene, D gene, CDR3 protein, CDR3 DNA. The D gene is left open where the match is weak. Expanded clones get a size class; other rows say once, few or many, or leave the size out.

j_call: TRBJ2-7
clone_size: NA
cdr3_length: 11
v_call: TRBV28
d_call: TRBD1
cdr3_aa: CASSLLDRHVF
cdr3_nt: TGTGCCAGCAGTTTGCTGGACAGGCATGTCTTC

j_call: TRBJ1-5
clone_size: NA
cdr3_length: 13
v_call: TRBV29-1
d_call: NA
cdr3_aa: CSVRPGRDQPQHF
cdr3_nt: TGCAGCGTACGACCGGGGCGAGATCAGCCCCAGCATTTT

j_call: TRBJ2-5
clone_size: NA
cdr3_length: 16
v_call: TRBV14
d_call: NA
cdr3_aa: CASSQRASGGGGTQYF
cdr3_nt: TGTGCCAGCAGCCAGAGGGCCAGCGGCGGTGGCGGGACCCAGTACTTC

j_call: TRBJ1-1
clone_size: NA
cdr3_length: 13
v_call: TRBV5-1
d_call: NA
cdr3_aa: CASSLGGHTEAFF
cdr3_nt: TGCGCCAGCAGCTTGGGGGGGCACACTGAAGCTTTCTTT

j_call: TRBJ1-3
clone_size: once
cdr3_length: 15
v_call: TRBV15
d_call: NA
cdr3_aa: CATSRGRGRGNTIYF
cdr3_nt: TGTGCCACCAGCAGAGGACGGGGTAGGGGAAACACCATATATTTT

j_call: TRBJ2-7
clone_size: NA
cdr3_length: 15
v_call: TRBV10-3
d_call: TRBD2
cdr3_aa: CAISLIAGVSGEQYF
cdr3_nt: TGTGCCATCAGTCTTATAGCGGGAGTCTCAGGGGAGCAGTACTTC

j_call: TRBJ2-7
clone_size: NA
cdr3_length: 13
v_call: TRBV7-2
d_call: NA
cdr3_aa: CASKTALSYEQYF
cdr3_nt: TGTGCCAGCAAGACAGCCTTATCCTACGAGCAGTACTTC

j_call: TRBJ1-5
clone_size: NA
cdr3_length: 14
v_call: TRBV6-5
d_call: NA
cdr3_aa: CASSFDRLLEPQHF
cdr3_nt: TGTGCCAGCAGTTTCGACAGGCTTCTGGAGCCCCAGCATTTT

j_call: TRBJ2-1
clone_size: NA
cdr3_length: 17
v_call: TRBV7-2
d_call: NA
cdr3_aa: CASSSSPATTVNNEQFF
cdr3_nt: TGTGCCAGCAGCTCGTCTCCGGCGACGACAGTAAACAATGAGCAGTTCTTC

j_call: TRBJ1-4
clone_size: NA
cdr3_length: 17
v_call: TRBV11-2
d_call: NA
cdr3_aa: CASSLFGQPATNEKLFF
cdr3_nt: TGTGCCAGCAGCTTATTCGGACAGCCAGCAACTAATGAAAAACTGTTTTTT

j_call: TRBJ2-2
clone_size: NA
cdr3_length: 16
v_call: TRBV27
d_call: TRBD2
cdr3_aa: CASRISGSRITGELFF
cdr3_nt: TGTGCCAGCAGGATTAGCGGGAGTCGTATCACCGGGGAGCTGTTTTTT

j_call: TRBJ2-2
clone_size: few
cdr3_length: 12
v_call: TRBV12-3/TRBV12-4
d_call: NA
cdr3_aa: CASSSPSGELFF
cdr3_nt: TGTGCCAGCAGTTCCCCCAGCGGGGAGCTGTTTTTT

j_call: TRBJ1-2
clone_size: NA
cdr3_length: 14
v_call: TRBV30
d_call: TRBD1
cdr3_aa: CAWSRDRLNYGYTF
cdr3_nt: TGTGCCTGGAGCCGGGACAGGCTAAACTATGGCTACACCTTC

j_call: TRBJ1-1
clone_size: NA
cdr3_length: 15
v_call: TRBV7-9
d_call: NA
cdr3_aa: CASSWEGTPNPEAFF
cdr3_nt: TGTGCCAGCAGCTGGGAGGGGACACCGAACCCTGAAGCTTTCTTT

j_call: TRBJ2-5
clone_size: few
cdr3_length: 14
v_call: TRBV3-1/TRBV3-2
d_call: TRBD2
cdr3_aa: CASSPSGRPETQYF
cdr3_nt: TGTGCCAGCAGCCCTAGCGGGAGGCCCGAGACCCAGTACTTC

j_call: TRBJ1-4
clone_size: NA
cdr3_length: 14
v_call: TRBV19
d_call: TRBD1
cdr3_aa: CASSRQGVAEKLFF
cdr3_nt: TGTGCCAGTAGCCGGCAGGGGGTAGCGGAAAAACTGTTTTTT

j_call: TRBJ1-1
clone_size: once
cdr3_length: 14
v_call: TRBV10-3
d_call: TRBD1
cdr3_aa: CAIKIQGMNTEAFF
cdr3_nt: TGTGCCATCAAAATACAGGGGATGAACACTGAAGCTTTCTTT

j_call: TRBJ1-1
clone_size: few
cdr3_length: 14
v_call: TRBV19
d_call: TRBD1
cdr3_aa: CASSLTGSNPEAFF
cdr3_nt: TGTGCCAGTAGCCTGACAGGGTCAAACCCTGAAGCTTTCTTT

j_call: TRBJ1-2
clone_size: NA
cdr3_length: 13
v_call: TRBV6-5
d_call: NA
cdr3_aa: CASSLDGNYGYTF
cdr3_nt: TGTGCCAGCAGCCTGGACGGTAACTATGGCTACACCTTC

j_call: TRBJ2-6
clone_size: NA
cdr3_length: 17
v_call: TRBV5-4
d_call: TRBD2
cdr3_aa: CASSDGAGGSGANVLTF
cdr3_nt: TGTGCCAGCAGCGATGGGGCGGGGGGCTCTGGGGCCAACGTCCTGACTTTC

j_call: TRBJ2-1
clone_size: few
cdr3_length: 15
v_call: TRBV7-9
d_call: NA
cdr3_aa: CASSARRLASNEQFF
cdr3_nt: TGTGCCAGCAGCGCGAGGCGGCTAGCGAGCAATGAGCAGTTCTTC

j_call: TRBJ2-5
clone_size: NA
cdr3_length: 12
v_call: TRBV28
d_call: NA
cdr3_aa: CASSLLGETQYF
cdr3_nt: TGTGCCAGCAGCCTCCTGGGCGAGACCCAGTACTTC

j_call: TRBJ2-1
clone_size: NA
cdr3_length: 16
v_call: TRBV7-3
d_call: NA
cdr3_aa: CASSFLAAGSYNEQFF
cdr3_nt: TGTGCCAGCAGCTTTCTAGCAGCGGGCTCCTACAATGAGCAGTTCTTC

j_call: TRBJ2-1
clone_size: NA
cdr3_length: 15
v_call: TRBV18
d_call: TRBD2
cdr3_aa: CASSIAGGAYNEQFF
cdr3_nt: TGTGCCAGCTCAATAGCGGGGGGGGCCTACAATGAGCAGTTCTTC

j_call: TRBJ2-3
clone_size: NA
cdr3_length: 15
v_call: TRBV9
d_call: NA
cdr3_aa: CASSVSGRRADTQYF
cdr3_nt: TGTGCCAGCAGCGTCAGCGGGCGCCGGGCAGATACGCAGTATTTT

j_call: TRBJ2-5
clone_size: NA
cdr3_length: 15
v_call: TRBV7-2
d_call: NA
cdr3_aa: CASSPGHRAQETQYF
cdr3_nt: TGTGCCAGCAGCCCGGGGCACAGGGCCCAAGAGACCCAGTACTTC

j_call: TRBJ1-2
clone_size: few
cdr3_length: 13
v_call: TRBV7-3
d_call: TRBD1
cdr3_aa: CASSLAGGDGYTF
cdr3_nt: TGTGCCAGCAGCTTAGCAGGGGGCGATGGCTACACCTTC

j_call: TRBJ1-1
clone_size: NA
cdr3_length: 16
v_call: TRBV18
d_call: NA
cdr3_aa: CASSILGSQMNTEAFF
cdr3_nt: TGTGCCAGCTCGATTCTGGGCAGTCAAATGAACACTGAAGCTTTCTTT

j_call: TRBJ2-2
clone_size: NA
cdr3_length: 14
v_call: TRBV19
d_call: NA
cdr3_aa: CASRSVGQTGELFF
cdr3_nt: TGTGCCAGTCGATCCGTCGGACAGACCGGGGAGCTGTTTTTT

j_call: TRBJ2-5
clone_size: NA
cdr3_length: 13
v_call: TRBV7-3
d_call: NA
cdr3_aa: CASSLSREETQYF
cdr3_nt: TGTGCCAGCAGCTTAAGCAGGGAAGAGACCCAGTACTTC

j_call: TRBJ1-2
clone_size: NA
cdr3_length: 14
v_call: TRBV18
d_call: NA
cdr3_aa: CASSPLRERAGYTF
cdr3_nt: TGTGCCAGCTCACCACTCCGGGAGCGGGCTGGCTACACCTTC

j_call: TRBJ2-7
clone_size: NA
cdr3_length: 14
v_call: TRBV29-1
d_call: NA
cdr3_aa: CSVVLPGISDEQYF
cdr3_nt: TGCAGCGTTGTATTACCGGGAATAAGCGACGAGCAGTACTTC

j_call: TRBJ1-4
clone_size: NA
cdr3_length: 15
v_call: TRBV5-1
d_call: NA
cdr3_aa: CASSLATLRGEKLFF
cdr3_nt: TGCGCCAGCAGCTTGGCCACGTTGCGGGGTGAAAAACTGTTTTTT

j_call: TRBJ2-1
clone_size: NA
cdr3_length: 15
v_call: TRBV5-1
d_call: TRBD1
cdr3_aa: CASSLTDRENNEQFF
cdr3_nt: TGCGCCAGCAGCTTGACGGACAGGGAGAACAATGAGCAGTTCTTC

j_call: TRBJ2-7
clone_size: NA
cdr3_length: 13
v_call: TRBV29-1
d_call: TRBD1
cdr3_aa: CSVGGTGIKKQYF
cdr3_nt: TGCAGCGTTGGAGGGACAGGGATAAAGAAGCAGTACTTC

j_call: TRBJ2-5
clone_size: NA
cdr3_length: 16
v_call: TRBV11-1
d_call: TRBD2
cdr3_aa: CASSLLAGSRQETQYF
cdr3_nt: TGTGCCAGCAGCTTACTAGCGGGGTCGCGACAAGAGACCCAGTACTTC

j_call: TRBJ2-7
clone_size: NA
cdr3_length: 14
v_call: TRBV24-1
d_call: NA
cdr3_aa: CATSDFRSPYEQYF
cdr3_nt: TGTGCCACCAGTGATTTCCGGTCTCCATACGAGCAGTACTTC

j_call: TRBJ2-7
clone_size: NA
cdr3_length: 15
v_call: TRBV20-1
d_call: TRBD1
cdr3_aa: CSASPTGQGPLEQYF
cdr3_nt: TGCAGTGCTAGTCCCACGGGACAGGGGCCTCTCGAGCAGTACTTC

j_call: TRBJ1-2
clone_size: NA
cdr3_length: 13
v_call: TRBV6-5
d_call: TRBD1
cdr3_aa: CASRRDRGYGYTF
cdr3_nt: TGTGCCAGCAGACGGGACAGGGGTTATGGCTACACCTTC

j_call: TRBJ2-1
clone_size: NA
cdr3_length: 16
v_call: TRBV7-6
d_call: TRBD2
cdr3_aa: CASSLPSGGGSVRQFF
cdr3_nt: TGTGCCAGCAGCTTACCGTCTGGAGGCGGGAGTGTTAGGCAGTTCTTC

j_call: TRBJ2-1
clone_size: NA
cdr3_length: 18
v_call: TRBV9
d_call: NA
cdr3_aa: CASSVPPGRGENLVEQFF
cdr3_nt: TGTGCCAGCAGCGTCCCCCCGGGAAGGGGGGAAAATTTGGTTGAGCAGTTCTTC

j_call: TRBJ2-1
clone_size: NA
cdr3_length: 14
v_call: TRBV7-3
d_call: TRBD1
cdr3_aa: CASSLVGQGTLQFF
cdr3_nt: TGTGCCAGCAGCTTAGTTGGACAGGGTACTTTACAGTTCTTC

j_call: TRBJ1-4
clone_size: once
cdr3_length: 14
v_call: TRBV7-7
d_call: NA
cdr3_aa: CASSHGTGNEKLFF
cdr3_nt: TGTGCTAGCAGCCACGGGACGGGGAATGAAAAACTGTTTTTT

j_call: TRBJ2-7
clone_size: NA
cdr3_length: 15
v_call: TRBV4-2
d_call: NA
cdr3_aa: CASSQAGVEPYEQYF
cdr3_nt: TGTGCCAGCAGCCAAGCAGGGGTTGAGCCCTACGAGCAGTACTTC

j_call: TRBJ1-4
clone_size: NA
cdr3_length: 16
v_call: TRBV18
d_call: NA
cdr3_aa: CASSAAVISTNEKLFF
cdr3_nt: TGTGCCAGCTCAGCGGCAGTGATATCAACTAATGAAAAACTGTTTTTT

j_call: TRBJ2-1
clone_size: NA
cdr3_length: 15
v_call: TRBV5-6
d_call: TRBD2
cdr3_aa: CASSNGLAARNEQFF
cdr3_nt: TGTGCCAGCAGCAACGGACTAGCGGCCCGCAATGAGCAGTTCTTC

j_call: TRBJ2-5
clone_size: NA
cdr3_length: 18
v_call: TRBV9
d_call: TRBD2
cdr3_aa: CASSVGLAGGGGQETQYF
cdr3_nt: TGTGCCAGCAGCGTAGGTCTAGCGGGAGGGGGTGGGCAAGAGACCCAGTACTTC

j_call: TRBJ1-6
clone_size: NA
cdr3_length: 15
v_call: TRBV7-3
d_call: NA
cdr3_aa: CASSLSTAYNSPLHF
cdr3_nt: TGTGCCAGCAGCTTAAGCACAGCTTATAATTCACCCCTCCACTTT

j_call: TRBJ2-3
clone_size: NA
cdr3_length: 15
v_call: TRBV3-1/TRBV3-2
d_call: TRBD2
cdr3_aa: CASSQMAGVFYTQYF
cdr3_nt: TGTGCCAGCAGCCAGATGGCGGGGGTTTTCTATACGCAGTATTTT

j_call: TRBJ1-5
clone_size: NA
cdr3_length: 12
v_call: TRBV28
d_call: NA
cdr3_aa: CASSLVGKPQHF
cdr3_nt: TGTGCCAGCAGTTTAGTCGGGAAGCCCCAGCATTTT

j_call: TRBJ1-5
clone_size: NA
cdr3_length: 14
v_call: TRBV3-1/TRBV3-2
d_call: NA
cdr3_aa: CASSQVMGNQPQHF
cdr3_nt: TGTGCCAGCAGCCAAGTGATGGGTAACCAGCCCCAGCATTTT

j_call: TRBJ2-2
clone_size: NA
cdr3_length: 17
v_call: TRBV4-3
d_call: NA
cdr3_aa: CASSHRIERWNTGELFF
cdr3_nt: TGCGCCAGCAGCCACCGTATCGAGCGATGGAACACCGGGGAGCTGTTTTTT

j_call: TRBJ1-5
clone_size: NA
cdr3_length: 15
v_call: TRBV5-6
d_call: TRBD1
cdr3_aa: CASSLGQGASQPQHF
cdr3_nt: TGTGCCAGCAGCTTGGGACAGGGGGCGAGTCAGCCCCAGCATTTT

j_call: TRBJ2-1
clone_size: NA
cdr3_length: 15
v_call: TRBV2
d_call: TRBD2
cdr3_aa: CASSASPAGGHEQFF
cdr3_nt: TGTGCCAGCAGCGCCAGCCCAGCGGGAGGGCATGAGCAGTTCTTC

j_call: TRBJ1-3
clone_size: NA
cdr3_length: 15
v_call: TRBV24-1
d_call: NA
cdr3_aa: CATSDSRSSGNTIYF
cdr3_nt: TGTGCCACCAGTGATTCCCGATCCTCTGGAAACACCATATATTTT

j_call: TRBJ1-5
clone_size: NA
cdr3_length: 15
v_call: TRBV2
d_call: NA
cdr3_aa: CASSEGFTGGQPQHF
cdr3_nt: TGTGCCAGCAGTGAAGGTTTCACAGGTGGGCAGCCCCAGCATTTT